The following is a TCR beta chain sequence with its context. CDR1 and CDR2 (germline): LGHDT, YNNKEL (reference sequence). V was trimmed by 4 bases and J by 1 base, leaving 8 bases between them. The CDR3 totals 14 residues. Generated by immunoSEQ multiplex PCR, the TCRdb table keeps only in-frame clones and is missing some. Of roughly 150,000 clones in the sample, approximately 86% are singletons; the top ten hold about 5.6%. The data belong to a study of blood T cell repertoires in COVID-19. The chain uses TRBV3-1 (or the pseudogene TRBV3-2) and TRBJ1-3, with D unclear. The origin of this receptor is a human donor in a cohort sampled during active COVID-19. Sequenced input: peripheral blood. CDR3 coding DNA: TGTGCCAGCAGCCGCGCAGGTTCTGGAAACACCATATATTTT. Amino acids: CASSRAGSGNTIYF.